The rows below give T cell receptor beta chains drawn from one sample of a study of identical twins. One entry per CDR3 protein, called by TCRdb with MiXCR from the 5' RACE reads. The profile shows 280,000 or so distinct CDR3 sequences, 8% to 9% of them singletons. These data were likewise used in another study, on yellow fever vaccine responses in identical twins.

Sequenced sample: memory (CD45RO+) T cells sorted from blood. The source of these receptors is a woman under 30 in good health. CDR3s include the opening cysteine and the closing phenylalanine or tryptophan. A D gene is named only where the DNA matches it firmly. Expanded clones are given a class, and other clones once, few, many or no size at all.

D,size,J,V,DNA,CDR3
-,few,TRBJ1-3,TRBV12-3/TRBV12-4,TGTGCCAGCAGTTTTTTTAGGGACTCTGAAAACACCATATATTTT,CASSFFRDSENTIYF
-,many,TRBJ2-3,TRBV11-2,TGTGCCAGCAGCTACCCCATCACAGATACGCAGTATTTT,CASSYPITDTQYF
TRBD1,-,TRBJ1-1,TRBV6-4,TGTGCCAGCAGCAAGACAGGGGAGGCTGAAGCTTTCTTT,CASSKTGEAEAFF
TRBD1,few,TRBJ1-2,TRBV11-1,TGTGCCAGCAGCCCCTCGGAAGGGGGCATTGCCTATGGCTACACCTTC,CASSPSEGGIAYGYTF
-,-,TRBJ2-3,TRBV10-3,TGTGCCATCAAAAGGACGGATTCCCGCACAGATACGCAGTATTTT,CAIKRTDSRTDTQYF
-,many,TRBJ2-6,TRBV5-1,TGCGCCAGCAGCTTGATCGGGGTAAAAGCAGGGGCCAACGTCCTGACTTTC,CASSLIGVKAGANVLTF
-,-,TRBJ2-7,TRBV2,TGTGCCAGCAGTATAAGACTACTCCTCTACGAGCAGTACTTC,CASSIRLLLYEQYF
TRBD2,many,TRBJ2-7,TRBV12-3/TRBV12-4,TGTGCCAGCAAACCCGGGCTAGCGGGAGAATACGAGCAGTACTTC,CASKPGLAGEYEQYF
TRBD1,many,TRBJ2-3,TRBV4-1,TGCGCCAGCAGCCAAGAAGCCAGGGGGCCAGGGAATACGCAGTATTTT,CASSQEARGPGNTQYF
-,-,TRBJ1-6,TRBV20-1,TGCAGTGCCAGGAATTCTCCCGGAGGGAGCCCTAATTCACCCCTCCACTTT,CSARNSPGGSPNSPLHF
-,-,TRBJ2-5,TRBV2,TGTGCCAGCAAGGAGGAGGCAGAGACCCAGTACTTC,CASKEEAETQYF
-,-,TRBJ2-4,TRBV11-2,TGTGCCAGCAGCTTAGATACAAACATTCAGTACTTC,CASSLDTNIQYF
-,-,TRBJ1-5,TRBV20-1,TGCAGCCAGGGCTCAAGCAATCAGCCCCAGCATTTT,CSQGSSNQPQHF
-,many,TRBJ2-7,TRBV12-3/TRBV12-4,TGTGCCAGCAGACCTACAGGGTCTAACGAGCAGTACTTC,CASRPTGSNEQYF
-,-,TRBJ2-2,TRBV24-1,TGTGCCACCAGTGAACAGGGAGCCGGGGAGCTGTTTTTT,CATSEQGAGELFF
TRBD2,-,TRBJ2-3,TRBV4-1,TGCGCCAGCAGCCGCAACAGGGCCACCGGGACTAGCGGGGGTTTCCCAGATACGCAGTATTTT,CASSRNRATGTSGGFPDTQYF